This T cell receptor (beta chain) is drawn from a study of radiotherapy plus CTLA-4 blockade in lung cancer (dated by TCRdb to the late 2010s). Regarding the study in general: Among the enrolled patients, approximately 18% had an objective response, and 31% reached disease control.

In this study, focal radiation therapy paired with CTLA-4 blockade (ipilimumab) was tested in patients who had chemo-refractory metastatic non-small-cell lung cancer. Its CDR3 holds 13 amino acids, cysteine through phenylalanine. The CDR3 DNA has 39 bases and is translated from base 1. Per the germline V gene, MNHEY is the CDR1 and SVGAGI is the CDR2. V is trimmed back by 7 bases and J by 5 bases, and the junction contains 7 bases that no gene match accounts for. General study outcomes and caveats: Early dynamic changes in blood T cell clones, together with increased serum interferon-beta after radiation, were reported as the strongest predictors of response. After treatment with radiotherapy and ipilimumab, TCR clones that originated in tumors expanded in peripheral blood.

Concerning this clone itself: Its cognate antigen has yet to be identified. No qualities accompany the bases; no much larger clone lies one base away.

Library preparation employed the immunoSEQ multiplex PCR assay. The clones in this table, taken by TCRdb from immuneACCESS, are in-frame only. Not every clone is retained; where verified, under half of the shortfall comes from an unresolved V gene, and the cause of the rest is unknown. The sample table lists tens of thousands of clones, approximately 80% of them with a count of one. The ten top clones hold roughly 15% of the sample. Sequencing used peripheral blood, obtained from a patient treated with radiotherapy plus ipilimumab. This clonotype was sampled from a human donor with non-small cell lung cancer that progressed on radiotherapy plus ipilimumab. Rearrangement joined TRBV6-5 to TRBJ1-2, with 7 bases aligning to TRBD1. The DNA reads TGTGCCAGCAAGACAGGGTCCGGGTATGGCTACACCTTC. Its protein is CASKTGSGYGYTF.